These 30 T cell receptor beta chains were all obtained from the same sample, sequenced in a study of blood T cell repertoires in COVID-19. Clones were sequenced by immunoSEQ multiplex PCR, and TCRdb holds only the in-frame ones, with some missing. Among 260,000 or so clones listed, roughly 80% were seen once. Source material: peripheral blood. These receptors originate from a woman of 80 years or more with COVID-19, enrolled during active disease.

This clone was observed a single time. The chain employs TRBV6-5 and TRBJ2-4, with D possibly being TRBD1 (6 bases). The CDR3 is 14 residues long. CDR1 and CDR2 from the germline V gene are MNHEY and SVGAGI. V lost 6 bases, J lost 5 bases, and 14 bases lay in between. This CDR3 reads CASRAGVGENIQYF. The CDR3 nucleotides are TGTGCCAGCAGGGCAGGGGTGGGAGAAAACATTCAGTACTTC.

V usage is TRBV7-9 and J usage is TRBJ2-4; 7 bases are shared with TRBD1. CDR1 is SEHNR, CDR2 FQNEAQ, per germline (reference sequence). The CDR3 spans 15 residues. The J segment lost 5 bases and the V segment lost 0 bases, leaving 4 bases of the junction unmatched. The CDR3 reads CASSLAGQRQNIQYF. The DNA for the CDR3 is TGTGCCAGCAGCTTAGCGGGACAGCGGCAAAACATTCAGTACTTC.

The chain employs TRBV7-9 and TRBJ1-5; weak D call: TRBD1 (5 bases). The germline V and J ends were trimmed by 5 bases and 1 base, with 18 bases remaining between them. This CDR3 is built from 17 residues. Germline V gene lookup returns CDR1 SEHNR and CDR2 FQNEAQ (reference sequence). CDR3 sequence: CASSIRPGRVSNQPQHF. DNA for the CDR3: TGTGCCAGCAGCATTCGACCGGGCAGGGTAAGCAATCAGCCCCAGCATTTT.

The chain carries TRBV2 and TRBJ2-3, with TRBD2 identical over 10 bases. CDR3 size: 18 residues. Trimming cost V 2 bases and J 2 bases; bases outside gene matches: 10. Looked up from germline, CDR1 is SNHLY and CDR2 is FYNNEI. This chain's CDR3 is CASSESQREGRNTDTQYF. CDR3 in DNA: TGTGCCAGCAGTGAATCCCAGCGGGAGGGCCGTAACACAGATACGCAGTATTTT.

V and J are TRBV28 and TRBJ1-1, with D maybe TRBD1 (5 bases). Per the germline V gene, CDR1 is MDHEN and CDR2 is SYDVKM. Trimming took 8 bases from V and 3 from J, leaving 10 bases between them. This CDR3 has 12 amino acids. The CDR3 here is CASLDSYTEAFF. The CDR3 DNA follows: TGTGCCAGCCTCGACAGTTACACTGAAGCTTTCTTT. Full variable domain (rest looked up from reference TRBV28 and TRBJ1-1): DVKVTQSSRYLVKRTGEKVFLECVQDMDHENMFWYRQDPGLGLRLIYFSYDVKMKEKGDIPEGYSVSREKKERFSLILESASTNQTSMYLCASLDSYTEAFFGQGTRLTVV.

The chain combines TRBV7-6 with TRBJ2-1; D might be TRBD2 (6 bases). The germline V and J ends were trimmed by 5 bases and 1 base, with 12 bases remaining between them. The CDR3 loop spans 15 amino acids. In germline, CDR1 is SGHVS, CDR2 FNYEAQ. The CDR3: CASSTVSGSYNEQFF. The CDR3 bases are TGTGCCAGCAGCACCGTAAGCGGGTCCTACAATGAGCAGTTCTTC.

The table lists this clone with a count of one. The chain employs TRBV4-1 and TRBJ1-5, with 8 positions matching TRBD1. Germline trimming cut 2 bases from V and 5 bases from J; bases unmatched to any gene: 5. Germline assignment: CDR1 MGHRA and CDR2 YSYEKL. CDR3 length equals 15 residues. CDR3 region: CASSQTTGEDQPQHF. As DNA, the CDR3 is TGCGCCAGCAGCCAAACGACAGGGGAGGATCAGCCCCAGCATTTT.

V usage is TRBV19 and J usage is TRBJ1-4; TRBD1 agrees at 10 bases. Trimming took 4 bases from V and 4 from J; bases not matched to a gene: 6. Germline V gene data show CDR1 as LNHDA and CDR2 as SQIVND (reference sequence). The CDR3 is 16 amino acids. This chain's CDR3 is CASSTRTGGRNEKLFF. In DNA, the CDR3 is TGTGCCAGTAGTACCCGGACAGGGGGGCGTAATGAAAAACTGTTTTTT.

The chain is built from TRBV24-1 and TRBJ2-3; the D gene is possibly TRBD1 (6 bases). Germline assignment: CDR1 KGHDR and CDR2 SFDVKD. The V end lost 4 bases, the J end lost 6 bases, and 10 bases lay between the germline ends. The length of the CDR3 is 13 residues. CDR3 DNA: TGTGCCACCAGTGACCGGGACACCGATACGCAGTATTTT. Its protein is CATSDRDTDTQYF.

This chain links TRBV11-2 with TRBJ1-5; D is unresolved. V gave up 1 base and J gave up 5 bases, with 6 bases separating them. This CDR3 comprises 13 residues. In germline, CDR1 is SGHAT, CDR2 FQNNGV. CDR3 protein: CASSLGHYQPQHF. DNA of the CDR3: TGTGCCAGCAGCTTAGGCCACTATCAGCCCCAGCATTTT.

The genes are TRBV11-3 and TRBJ2-1; tentative D call: TRBD1 (5 bases). The germline V gene encodes CDR1 SGHNT and CDR2 YENEEA. Trimming took off 1 base at V and 1 base at J, with 11 bases between the two ends. The CDR3 is made up of 16 amino acids. The CDR3 loop reads CASSLVGARSYNEQFF. The CDR3 nucleotides are TGTGCCAGCAGCTTAGTTGGGGCGCGTTCCTACAATGAGCAGTTCTTC.

The V call is TRBV27, the J call TRBJ2-5; D is possibly TRBD2 (6 bases). The CDR3 covers 13 residues. Per the germline V gene, CDR1 is MNHEY and CDR2 is SMNVEV (reference sequence). Trimming stripped 5 bases from V and 5 bases from J, with 12 bases between. The CDR3 loop reads CASSPAGGETQYF. DNA of the CDR3: TGTGCCAGCAGTCCAGCGGGTGGGGAGACCCAGTACTTC.

This clone was seen just once. This chain connects TRBV11-2 to TRBJ1-2; 8 positions agree with TRBD1. Germline CDR1 is SGHAT and CDR2 is FQNNGV. Trimming cost V 4 bases and J 0 bases; bases outside gene matches: 7. CDR3 length: 16 residues. The CDR3 sequence is CASSSMGQVPNYGYTF. The DNA for the CDR3 is TGTGCCAGCAGCTCGATGGGACAGGTTCCTAACTATGGCTACACCTTC.

The rearrangement joins TRBV7-8 to TRBJ1-1; no firm D call. The CDR3 loop spans 14 amino acids. The V gene lost 5 bases and the J gene lost 1 base, with 11 bases spanning the gap. Germline lookup yields CDR1 SGHVS and CDR2 FQNEAQ. CDR3 DNA: TGTGCCAGCAGCCGACTAGAGGGGAACACTGAAGCTTTCTTT. This gives the protein CASSRLEGNTEAFF.

The chain joins TRBV9 to TRBJ2-1; 7 bases are shared with TRBD1. Trimming cost V 0 bases and J 7 bases; bases outside gene matches: 7. Germline V CDR1 and CDR2: SGDLS, YYNGEE. The CDR3 is 15 residues long. The CDR3 protein is CASSVGGGPRNEQFF. The CDR3 DNA reads as TGTGCCAGCAGCGTAGGAGGGGGCCCTCGGAATGAGCAGTTCTTC. Drawing the rest from reference TRBV9 and TRBJ2-1, the complete variable domain is DSGVTQTPKHLITATGQRVTLRCSPRSGDLSVYWYQQSLDQGLQFLIQYYNGEERAKGNILERFSAQQFPDLHSELNLSSLELGDSALYFCASSVGGGPRNEQFFGPGTRLTVL.

This clone occurred a few times. The V call is TRBV3-1 (or the pseudogene TRBV3-2), the J call TRBJ2-2, with 8 bases identical to TRBD1. The CDR3 spans 16 residues. V gave up 3 bases and J gave up 1 base; unmatched junction bases: 4. Germline V gene lookup returns CDR1 LGHDT and CDR2 YNNKEL (reference sequence). For the CDR3, the DNA is TGTGCCAGCAGCCAGCGACAGGGGAAGAACACCGGGGAGCTGTTTTTT. Translating gives CASSQRQGKNTGELFF.

The gene calls are TRBV4-3 and TRBJ1-1; tentatively, D is TRBD1 (6 bases). CDR3 length equals 19 residues. The V gene's germline CDR1 is LGHNA and CDR2 YSLEER. V was trimmed by 2 bases and J by 1 base, leaving 23 bases between them. CDR3: CASSQSSLGANRGNTEAFF. As DNA, the CDR3 is TGCGCCAGCAGCCAAAGCTCCTTGGGGGCAAACCGTGGGAACACTGAAGCTTTCTTT.

The CDR3 here is CASSKGQGFDTQYF. The CDR3 DNA sequence: TGTGCCAGTAGTAAGGGACAGGGGTTTGATACGCAGTATTTT. The V gene is TRBV19, the J gene TRBJ2-3, with 10 bases identical to TRBD1. This CDR3 is built from 14 residues. CDR1 LNHDA and CDR2 SQIVND come from the germline V gene (reference sequence). Trimming removed 4 bases from V and 6 bases from J; junction bases left unmatched: 4.

The CDR3 nucleotides are TGTGCCAGCAGCTGGATGAGGATTGGCTACACCTTC. Protein product: CASSWMRIGYTF. This chain joins TRBV5-8 and TRBJ1-2, with unresolved D. V lost 3 bases, J lost 7 bases, and 10 bases lay in between. The CDR3 spans 12 residues. In germline, CDR1 is SGHTS, CDR2 YDEGEE.

Only a few counts were recorded for this clone. The chain joins TRBV7-8 to TRBJ1-2; 7 bases fit TRBD1. CDR1 is SGHVS, CDR2 FQNEAQ, per germline. The CDR3 is 19 amino acids. J was trimmed by 0 bases and V by 2 bases; bases with no gene match: 15. CDR3 nucleotides: TGTGCCAGCAGCTTACGGCGAACACCGGGACAGCCTTCTAACTATGGCTACACCTTC. Protein: CASSLRRTPGQPSNYGYTF.

This clone was seen a single time. The V call is TRBV11-3, the J call TRBJ1-6; no definite D call. Trimming left V 5 bases short and J 10 bases short, with 6 bases between. This CDR3 is built from 11 residues. Germline CDR1 is SGHNT and CDR2 is YENEEA. The CDR3 nucleotides read TGTGCCAGCAGCCCAAAATCACCCCTCCACTTT. It specifies CASSPKSPLHF.

The genes are TRBV27 and TRBJ2-4, with 8 nucleotides matching TRBD1. The CDR3 runs 14 residues. CDR1 is MNHEY and CDR2 is SMNVEV in the germline V gene (reference sequence). J gave up 7 bases and V 6 bases, and 8 bases lay outside the gene matches. Here the CDR3 reads CASSGTGPMNIQYF. CDR3 sequence (DNA): TGTGCCAGCAGCGGGACAGGCCCTATGAACATTCAGTACTTC.

The chain combines TRBV11-3 with TRBJ2-1; D gene uncertain. Germline V gene data show CDR1 as SGHNT and CDR2 as YENEEA. V was clipped by 4 bases and J by 5 bases, with 9 bases between them. The CDR3 is made up of 13 amino acids. For the CDR3, the DNA is TGTGCCAGCAGCTCCCTGGTAGACAATGAGCAGTTCTTC. Translating gives CASSSLVDNEQFF.

The CDR3 nucleotides are TGCGCCAGCAGCTCGGGACAGGGAAACAATGAGCAGTTCTTC. This sequence encodes CASSSGQGNNEQFF. The rearrangement uses TRBV5-1 and TRBJ2-1; TRBD1 matches at 9 bases. The ends lost 3 bases at V and 5 bases at J; junction bases unmatched: 3. CDR1 is SGHRS, CDR2 YFSETQ, per germline. The CDR3 length is 14 residues.

The CDR3 spells CASSLVGVGDYEQYF. CDR3 nucleotides: TGTGCCAGCAGTTTAGTCGGGGTCGGGGACTACGAGCAGTACTTC. The rearrangement joins TRBV28 to TRBJ2-7; the D gene is possibly TRBD2 (5 bases). The CDR3 consists of 15 residues. Per the germline V gene, CDR1 is MDHEN and CDR2 is SYDVKM. V lost 2 bases and J 3 bases, leaving 14 bases between the germline ends. The entire variable domain, with the rest obtained from reference TRBV28 and TRBJ2-7, is as follows: DVKVTQSSRYLVKRTGEKVFLECVQDMDHENMFWYRQDPGLGLRLIYFSYDVKMKEKGDIPEGYSVSREKKERFSLILESASTNQTSMYLCASSLVGVGDYEQYFGPGTRLTVT.

The chain has TRBV5-6 and TRBJ1-5; D may be TRBD1 (6 bases). Germline V gene lookup returns CDR1 SGHDT and CDR2 YYEEEE. CDR3 length: 15 residues. V was pared by 2 bases and J by 4 bases, with 13 bases between. This chain's CDR3 is CASSLNLDRNQPQHF. DNA for the CDR3: TGTGCCAGCAGCTTAAACTTGGACAGAAATCAGCCCCAGCATTTT. Combining the CDR3 with reference TRBV5-6 and TRBJ1-5 gives the whole variable domain DAGVTQSPTHLIKTRGQQVTLRCSPKSGHDTVSWYQQALGQGPQFIFQYYEEEERQRGNFPDRFSGHQFPNYSSELNVNALLLGDSALYLCASSLNLDRNQPQHFGDGTRLSIL.

This clone was observed a handful of times. The chain recombines TRBV30 with TRBJ1-2, with 9 bases fitting TRBD1. The ends lost 5 bases at V and 5 bases at J; junction bases unmatched: 12. This CDR3 is built from 15 residues. In germline, CDR1 is GTSNPN, CDR2 SVGIG (reference sequence). CDR3 DNA sequence: TGTGCCTGGTGGGCCGGTGGGACAGGGTATTATGGCTACACCTTC. Amino acid sequence: CAWWAGGTGYYGYTF.

The chain combines TRBV18 with TRBJ2-1; 8 bases are shared with TRBD2. This CDR3 spans 17 amino acids. V lost 3 bases, J lost 6 bases, and 13 bases stayed unmatched. Germline CDR1 is KGHSH and CDR2 is LQKENI. Here the CDR3 reads CASSPPGPAGVGNEQFF. The CDR3 nucleotides are TGTGCCAGCTCACCCCCGGGACCAGCGGGAGTCGGCAATGAGCAGTTCTTC.

This clone was detected only a few times. This sequence joins TRBV5-1 and TRBJ2-1; D remains ambiguous. V lost 0 bases, J lost 2 bases, and 9 bases lay in between. The CDR3 consists of 15 residues. CDR1 and CDR2 (germline): SGHRS, YFSETQ. CDR3 residues: CASSLVLAAYNEQFF. In nucleotides, the CDR3 is TGCGCCAGCAGCTTGGTTCTGGCAGCCTACAATGAGCAGTTCTTC.

V and J are TRBV27 and TRBJ1-5; 8 positions match TRBD1. The CDR3 is 16 residues long. After removal of 5 bases from V and 4 bases from J, the junction contained 10 bases not matched to a gene. Germline V lookup: CDR1 MNHEY, CDR2 SMNVEV (reference sequence). The chain's CDR3 is CASSPRQGIDNQPQHF. The CDR3 nucleotides are TGTGCCAGCAGTCCGCGACAGGGGATAGATAATCAGCCCCAGCATTTT.